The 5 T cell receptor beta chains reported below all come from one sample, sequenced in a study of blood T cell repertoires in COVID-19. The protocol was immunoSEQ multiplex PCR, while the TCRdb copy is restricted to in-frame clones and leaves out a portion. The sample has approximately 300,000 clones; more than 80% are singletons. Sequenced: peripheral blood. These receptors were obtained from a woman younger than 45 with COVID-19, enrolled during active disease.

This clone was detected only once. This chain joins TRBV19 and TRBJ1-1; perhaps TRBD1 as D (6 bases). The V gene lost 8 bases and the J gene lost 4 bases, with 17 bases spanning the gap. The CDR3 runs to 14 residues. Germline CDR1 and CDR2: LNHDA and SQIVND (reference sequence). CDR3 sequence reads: CASDKRGGSTEAFF. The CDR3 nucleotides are TGTGCCAGTGATAAACGAGGGGGAAGCACTGAAGCTTTCTTT.

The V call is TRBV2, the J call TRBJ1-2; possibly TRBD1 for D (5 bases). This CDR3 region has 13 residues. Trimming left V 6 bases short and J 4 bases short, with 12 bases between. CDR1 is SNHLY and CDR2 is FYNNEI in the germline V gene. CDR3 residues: CASSSGNGYGYTF. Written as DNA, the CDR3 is TGTGCCAGCAGCTCAGGGAATGGCTATGGCTACACCTTC.

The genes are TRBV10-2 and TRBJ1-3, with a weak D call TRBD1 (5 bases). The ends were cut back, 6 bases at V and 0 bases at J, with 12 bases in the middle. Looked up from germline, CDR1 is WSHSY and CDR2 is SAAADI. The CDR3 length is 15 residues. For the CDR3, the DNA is TGCGCCAGCAGGGGACTGACAGACTCTGGAAACACCATATATTTT. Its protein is CASRGLTDSGNTIYF.

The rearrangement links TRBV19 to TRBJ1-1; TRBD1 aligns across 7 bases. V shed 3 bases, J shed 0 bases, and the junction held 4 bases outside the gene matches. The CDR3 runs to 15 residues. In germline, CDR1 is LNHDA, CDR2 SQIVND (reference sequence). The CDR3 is CASSMGDSMNTEAFF. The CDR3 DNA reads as TGTGCCAGTAGTATGGGGGACAGCATGAACACTGAAGCTTTCTTT.

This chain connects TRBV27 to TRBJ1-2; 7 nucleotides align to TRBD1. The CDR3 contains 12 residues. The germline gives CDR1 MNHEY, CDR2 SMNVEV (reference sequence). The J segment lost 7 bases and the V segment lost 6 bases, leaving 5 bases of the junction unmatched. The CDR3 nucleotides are TGTGCCAGCAGCGACAGGGACTCTGGCTACACCTTC. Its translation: CASSDRDSGYTF.